The 22 T cell receptor beta chains given below trace back to one sample, sequenced in a study of T cells in Graves' hyperthyroidism and ophthalmopathy. RNA transcripts served as the template for amplifying TCR beta CDR3 regions. RT-PCR in the first round (using the HTBI primer set) targeted the TCR CDR3. TCRdb called the multiplex PCR reads again in MiXCR, with one record for every CDR3 protein. The table includes 530,000 or so distinct CDR3 sequences, roughly a sixth detected once. Sample: blood. The receptors were gathered from a woman between 18 and 29 years old with Graves' ophthalmopathy.

In this sample, this clonotype turned up many times. The chain links TRBV28 to TRBJ2-1; 8 bases fit TRBD2. Trimming cost V 5 bases and J 3 bases; bases outside gene matches: 9. The CDR3 is 16 residues long. Germline lookup yields CDR1 MDHEN and CDR2 SYDVKM. The CDR3 nucleotides read TGTGCCAGCAGTCATCTCGGGAGGGCCTTCTACAATGAGCAGTTCTTC. Translated: CASSHLGRAFYNEQFF.

Notes on this clonotype: The junction differs from germline at one of its ends, possibly a read error. The chain carries TRBV5-8 and TRBJ1-1; a weak D match, TRBD1 (5 bases). Germline V gene data show CDR1 as SGHTS and CDR2 as YDEGEE. The CDR3 spans 15 residues. In nucleotides, the CDR3 is TGTGCCAGCAGCTTGGTTCCCAAGGGGAACGCTGAAGCTTTCTTT. This codes for CASSLVPKGNAEAFF.

At least ten counts were recorded for this clonotype. The gene calls are TRBV7-2 and TRBJ1-1; no firm D call. V was cut by 3 bases and J by 1 base, with 9 bases left in between. CDR1 and CDR2 from the germline V gene are SGHTA and FQGNSA. CDR3 length: 14 residues. CDR3 in amino acids: CASSFITWNTEAFF. The CDR3, as DNA: TGTGCCAGCAGCTTTATAACCTGGAACACTGAAGCTTTCTTT.

This clonotype was found many times. V usage is TRBV12-3 or TRBV12-4 and J usage is TRBJ2-7; D is tentatively TRBD1 or TRBD2 (5 bases each). CDR3 size: 13 residues. With 6 bases removed from V and 2 bases from J, the gap between germline ends came to 11 bases. CDR3 sequence reads: CASSRDPTYEQYF. In DNA, the CDR3 is TGTGCCAGCAGCCGGGACCCAACCTACGAGCAGTACTTC.

This clonotype was recorded a few times. The rearrangement joins TRBV13 to TRBJ2-7; a weak D match, TRBD1 (6 bases). The CDR3 consists of 15 residues. The germline V gene encodes CDR1 PRHDT and CDR2 FYEKMQ (reference sequence). V lost 0 bases to trimming and J lost 3 bases, with 12 bases between them. The CDR3 is CASSLGQGGIYEQYF. The CDR3 bases are TGTGCCAGCAGCTTAGGACAGGGTGGGATCTACGAGCAGTACTTC.

The chain links TRBV30 to TRBJ1-4; no reliable D call. The V gene's germline CDR1 is GTSNPN and CDR2 SVGIG (reference sequence). V lost 0 bases and J lost 0, with 14 bases in between. CDR3 size: 17 residues. The chain's CDR3 is CAWSVPFYRATNEKLFF. The CDR3 DNA reads TGTGCCTGGAGTGTACCTTTTTATCGTGCAACTAATGAAAAACTGTTTTTT.

This clonotype was counted at least ten times. CDR3 DNA: TGTGCCAGCAGCTTAGCGGGGGGGGCGCGATCTGGCTACACCTTC. Translating it yields CASSLAGGARSGYTF. The rearrangement joins TRBV7-2 to TRBJ1-2; tentatively, D is TRBD1 (6 bases). Germline assignment: CDR1 SGHTA and CDR2 FQGNSA. V lost 0 bases and J lost 7, with 15 bases in between. The CDR3 loop spans 15 amino acids. Variable domain in full (rest from reference TRBV7-2 and TRBJ1-2): GAGVSQSPSNKVTEKGKDVELRCDPISGHTALYWYRQSLGQGLEFLIYFQGNSAPDKSGLPSDRFSAERTGGSVSTLTIQRTQQEDSAVYLCASSLAGGARSGYTFGSGTRLTVV.

J is TRBJ1-4 and V is TRBV4-2, with D hard to call. V was pared by 0 bases and J by 6 bases, with 8 bases between. CDR3 length: 14 residues. The germline CDR1 and CDR2 sequences are LGHNA and YNFKEQ. CDR3 nucleotide sequence: TGTGCCAGCAGCCAAGAACGGTGGTATGAAAAACTGTTTTTT. Translation: CASSQERWYEKLFF.

This clonotype has only a few counts. This chain links TRBV5-8 with TRBJ1-2; D remains ambiguous. Germline CDR1 is SGHTS and CDR2 is YDEGEE. Trimming shortened V by 5 bases and J by 0 bases, and 14 bases separated the two germline ends. This CDR3 has 15 amino acids. In nucleotides, the CDR3 is TGTGCCAGCAGTCCCATCCTCAGCACTAACTATGGCTACACCTTC. Translation: CASSPILSTNYGYTF.

This clonotype was observed many times. The rearrangement links TRBV20-1 to TRBJ2-2; D call uncertain. The CDR3 has 14 amino acids. Germline V lookup: CDR1 DFQATT, CDR2 SNEGSKA (reference sequence). V lost 3 bases to trimming and J lost 4 bases, with 12 bases between them. The CDR3 here is CSARETLSTGELFF. For the CDR3, the DNA is TGCAGTGCTAGGGAAACCCTCAGCACCGGGGAGCTGTTTTTT.

This clonotype was recorded many times. The chain joins TRBV28 to TRBJ1-1, with D maybe TRBD1 (5 bases). The CDR3 has 15 amino acids. Per the germline V gene, CDR1 is MDHEN and CDR2 is SYDVKM. The V end was cut by 10 bases, the J end by 0 bases, with 18 bases between. The DNA of the CDR3 is TGTGCCACCACCCGGGACGGCGACATGAACACTGAAGCTTTCTTT. This sequence encodes CATTRDGDMNTEAFF.

This sequence joins TRBV7-2 and TRBJ2-3; the D is unclear. CDR1 is SGHTA and CDR2 is FQGNSA in the germline V gene. Trimming took off 5 bases at V and 2 bases at J, with 17 bases between the two ends. The CDR3 extends over 16 amino acids. CDR3 in amino acids: CASSPLRLRDTDTQYF. In nucleotides, the CDR3 is TGTGCCAGCAGCCCCCTGAGGTTAAGGGACACAGATACGCAGTATTTT. Looking up the rest from reference TRBV7-2 and TRBJ2-3 gives the full variable domain: GAGVSQSPSNKVTEKGKDVELRCDPISGHTALYWYRQSLGQGLEFLIYFQGNSAPDKSGLPSDRFSAERTGGSVSTLTIQRTQQEDSAVYLCASSPLRLRDTDTQYFGPGTRLTVL.

There are many counts of this clonotype. V is TRBV27 and J is TRBJ1-1, with D unresolved. CDR1 and CDR2 from the germline V gene are MNHEY and SMNVEV (reference sequence). Between the trimmed V and J ends, which lost 2 bases and 5 bases, there was a span of 9 bases. The CDR3 loop spans 13 amino acids. CDR3 sequence (DNA): TGTGCCAGCAGTTTAGGCTTTCCAACTGAAGCTTTCTTT. This encodes CASSLGFPTEAFF.

This clonotype was seen a few times. The CDR3 sequence is CASSYWDRGRPNTGELFF. For the CDR3, the DNA is TGTGCCAGCAGCTATTGGGACAGGGGTCGTCCGAACACCGGGGAGCTGTTTTTT. The V call is TRBV7-6, the J call TRBJ2-2, with 10 bases fitting TRBD1. After removal of 4 bases from V and 0 bases from J, the junction contained 8 bases not matched to a gene. Looked up from germline, CDR1 is SGHVS and CDR2 is FNYEAQ. This CDR3 spans 18 amino acids.

This clonotype was seen just once. This may be a read error: a much more frequent sequence differs by one nucleotide. The chain links TRBV30 to TRBJ1-1; D is possibly TRBD1 (6 bases). This CDR3 spans 15 amino acids. V was clipped by 2 bases and J by 11 bases, with 24 bases between them. Germline assignment: CDR1 GTSNPN and CDR2 SVGIG (reference sequence). CDR3 protein: CAWSPLLRGARGAFF. In DNA, the CDR3 is TGTGCCTGGAGTCCCCTTTTACGGGGGGCAAGGGGGGCTTTCTTT.

Ten or more counts support this clonotype. V is TRBV6-1 and J is TRBJ2-5; D tentatively reads TRBD1 or TRBD2 (5 bases each). In germline, CDR1 is MNHNS, CDR2 SASEGT. Deletions cut 6 bases from V and 3 bases from J, with 14 bases between. CDR3 length: 14 amino acids. The CDR3 sequence: CASRLRGDEETQYF. The CDR3 DNA follows: TGTGCCAGCAGACTACGGGGCGATGAAGAGACCCAGTACTTC.

This clonotype was seen ten or more times. The CDR3 loop reads CAISGTSGKNEQFF. The CDR3 region has the DNA TGTGCCATCAGTGGGACTAGCGGAAAGAATGAGCAGTTCTTC. The chain combines TRBV10-3 with TRBJ2-1; 10 positions agree with TRBD2. The CDR3 spans 14 residues. With V trimmed by 4 bases and J by 7 bases, 4 bases remained unmatched. Germline CDR1 reads ENHRY; CDR2 reads SYGVKD.

This clonotype was observed a handful of times. The chain is built from TRBV13 and TRBJ1-2; D remains ambiguous. This CDR3 is 14 amino acids long. V was shortened by 3 bases and J by 6 bases, with 14 bases between the two germline ends. Germline CDR1 and CDR2: PRHDT and FYEKMQ (reference sequence). The CDR3 is CASSFQTLKDGYTF. In DNA form, the CDR3 reads TGTGCCAGCAGCTTCCAAACCCTCAAGGATGGCTACACCTTC.

This clonotype was seen repeatedly, ten times or more. This chain links TRBV5-1 with TRBJ2-7, with TRBD1 identical over 7 bases. The CDR3 is 14 amino acids. J was trimmed by 2 bases and V by 0 bases; bases with no gene match: 2. Per germline, CDR1 SGHRS and CDR2 YFSETQ. The CDR3 spells CASSLGTGTYEQYF. The CDR3 DNA follows: TGCGCCAGCAGCTTGGGGACAGGAACCTACGAGCAGTACTTC.

The chain is built from TRBV28 and TRBJ1-2; D remains ambiguous. Trimming pared 3 bases from V and 5 bases from J, leaving 13 bases between. The CDR3 runs to 14 residues. Germline CDR1 MDHEN, CDR2 SYDVKM. As DNA, the CDR3 is TGTGCCAGCAGTTTCTCAGGCCTCGGGTATGGCTACACCTTC. The encoded protein is CASSFSGLGYGYTF.

The table lists this clonotype with a few counts. The rearrangement joins TRBV7-6 to TRBJ2-7; D is possibly TRBD1 (5 bases). Germline V gene lookup returns CDR1 SGHVS and CDR2 FNYEAQ. The length of the CDR3 is 15 residues. V was trimmed by 6 bases and J by 4 bases, leaving 19 bases between them. The CDR3 nucleotides read TGTGCCAGCAGGCTTTACGACAGCCCTGAGTACGAGCAGTACTTC. The encoded protein is CASRLYDSPEYEQYF.

This rearrangement joins TRBV5-1 to TRBJ1-1; D ambiguous. Germline V gene lookup returns CDR1 SGHRS and CDR2 YFSETQ. Between the trimmed V and J ends, which lost 0 bases and 10 bases, there was a span of 13 bases. This CDR3 has 13 amino acids. The chain's CDR3 is CASSLDQVSVAFF. CDR3 bases: TGCGCCAGCAGCTTGGATCAAGTATCCGTAGCTTTCTTT.